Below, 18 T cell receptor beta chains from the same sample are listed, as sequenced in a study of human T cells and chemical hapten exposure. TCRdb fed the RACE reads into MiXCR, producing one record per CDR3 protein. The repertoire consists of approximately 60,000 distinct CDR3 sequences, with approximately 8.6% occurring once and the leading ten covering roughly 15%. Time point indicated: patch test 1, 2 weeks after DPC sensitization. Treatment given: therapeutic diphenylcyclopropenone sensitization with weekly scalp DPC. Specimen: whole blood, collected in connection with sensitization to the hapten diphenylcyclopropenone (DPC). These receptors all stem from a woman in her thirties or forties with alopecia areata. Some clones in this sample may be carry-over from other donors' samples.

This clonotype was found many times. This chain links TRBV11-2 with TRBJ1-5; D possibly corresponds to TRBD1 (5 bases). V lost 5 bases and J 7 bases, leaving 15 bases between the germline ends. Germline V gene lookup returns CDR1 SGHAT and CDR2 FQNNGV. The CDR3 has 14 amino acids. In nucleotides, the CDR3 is TGTGCCAGCAGCAGACCAGGGTTGAACCAGCCCCAGCATTTT. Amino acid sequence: CASSRPGLNQPQHF.

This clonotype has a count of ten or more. CDR3 nucleotide sequence: TGTGCCATCCGGGACAGGCTTGTGAACACTGAAGCTTTCTTT. It specifies CAIRDRLVNTEAFF. J is TRBJ1-1 and V is TRBV28; 8 nucleotides agree with TRBD1. The V gene's germline CDR1 is MDHEN and CDR2 SYDVKM. The V and J ends lost 10 bases and 0 bases, in that order; junction bases with no gene match: 7. This CDR3 has 14 amino acids. The variable domain in full, completed from reference TRBV28 and TRBJ1-1, reads DVKVTQSSRYLVKRTGEKVFLECVQDMDHENMFWYRQDPGLGLRLIYFSYDVKMKEKGDIPEGYSVSREKKERFSLILESASTNQTSMYLCAIRDRLVNTEAFFGQGTRLTVV.

CDR3 amino acids: CASSLARGQGGSPLHF. The DNA for the CDR3 is TGTGCCAGCAGCTTAGCGCGGGGACAGGGTGGTTCACCCCTCCACTTT. The genes are TRBV7-2 and TRBJ1-6; TRBD1 matches 9 bases. Germline assignment: CDR1 SGHTA and CDR2 FQGNSA. The CDR3 length is 16 residues. The J segment lost 9 bases and the V segment lost 0 bases, leaving 6 bases of the junction unmatched.

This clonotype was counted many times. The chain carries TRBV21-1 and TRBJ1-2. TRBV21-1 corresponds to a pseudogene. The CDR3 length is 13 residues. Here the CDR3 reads CASSKRDPYGYTF. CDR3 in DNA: TGTGCCAGCAGCAAAAGAGACCCCTATGGCTACACCTTC.

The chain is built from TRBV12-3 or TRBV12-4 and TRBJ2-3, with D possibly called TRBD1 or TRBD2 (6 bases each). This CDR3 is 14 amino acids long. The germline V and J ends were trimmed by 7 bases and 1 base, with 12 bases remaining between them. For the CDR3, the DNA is TGTGCCAGCAAGCGACGGGGGCGCACAGATACGCAGTATTTT. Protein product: CASKRRGRTDTQYF.

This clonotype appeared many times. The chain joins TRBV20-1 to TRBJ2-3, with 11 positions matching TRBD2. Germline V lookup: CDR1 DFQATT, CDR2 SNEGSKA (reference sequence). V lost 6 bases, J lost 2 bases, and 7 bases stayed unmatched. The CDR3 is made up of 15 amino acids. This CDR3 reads CSAQLAGAHTDTQYF. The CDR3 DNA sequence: TGCAGTGCGCAACTAGCGGGGGCCCACACAGATACGCAGTATTTT.

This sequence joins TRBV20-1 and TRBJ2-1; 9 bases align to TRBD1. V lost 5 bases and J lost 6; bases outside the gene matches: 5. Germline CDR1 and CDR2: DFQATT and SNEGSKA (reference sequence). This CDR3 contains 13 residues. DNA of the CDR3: TGCAGTGCTCCCCCGGGACAGGGCAATGAGCAGTTCTTC. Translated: CSAPPGQGNEQFF.

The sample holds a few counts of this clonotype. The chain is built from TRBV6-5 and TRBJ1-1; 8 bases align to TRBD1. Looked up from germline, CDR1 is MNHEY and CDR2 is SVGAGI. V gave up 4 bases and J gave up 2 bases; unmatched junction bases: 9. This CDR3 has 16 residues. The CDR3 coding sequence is TGTGCCAGCAGTTCCACTTGGACAGGGACCAACACTGAAGCTTTCTTT. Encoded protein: CASSSTWTGTNTEAFF.

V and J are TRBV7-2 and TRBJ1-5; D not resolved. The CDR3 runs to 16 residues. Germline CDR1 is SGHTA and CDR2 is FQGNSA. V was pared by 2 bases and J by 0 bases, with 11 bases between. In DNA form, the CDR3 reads TGTGCCAGCAGCTTAATACAAGCCTATAGCAATCAGCCCCAGCATTTT. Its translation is CASSLIQAYSNQPQHF.

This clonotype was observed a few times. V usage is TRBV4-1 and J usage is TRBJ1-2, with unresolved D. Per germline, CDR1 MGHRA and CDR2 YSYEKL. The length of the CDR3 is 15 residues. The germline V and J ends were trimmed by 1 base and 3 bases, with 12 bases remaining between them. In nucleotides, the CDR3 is TGCGCCAGCAGCCAAGCGGATAGTCCATACTATGGCTACACCTTC. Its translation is CASSQADSPYYGYTF.

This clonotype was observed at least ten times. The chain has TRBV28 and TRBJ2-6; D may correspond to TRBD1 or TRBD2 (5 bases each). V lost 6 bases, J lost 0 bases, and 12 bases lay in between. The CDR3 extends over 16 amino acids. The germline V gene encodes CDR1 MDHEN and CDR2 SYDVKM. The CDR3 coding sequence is TGTGCCAGCAGAACCGGGACCTACTCTGGGGCCAACGTCCTGACTTTC. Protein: CASRTGTYSGANVLTF.

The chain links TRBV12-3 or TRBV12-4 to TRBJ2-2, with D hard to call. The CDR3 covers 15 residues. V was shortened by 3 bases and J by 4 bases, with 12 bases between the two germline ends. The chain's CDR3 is CASSFSRRSTGELFF. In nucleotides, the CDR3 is TGTGCCAGCAGTTTTTCCCGAAGGAGCACCGGGGAGCTGTTTTTT.

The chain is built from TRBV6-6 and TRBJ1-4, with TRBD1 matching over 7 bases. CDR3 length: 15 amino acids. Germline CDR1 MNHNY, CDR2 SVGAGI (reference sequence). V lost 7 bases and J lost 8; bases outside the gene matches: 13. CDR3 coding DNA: TGTGCCAGCACCCGATCCGGGACAGAGAAAGAAAAACTGTTTTTT. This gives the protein CASTRSGTEKEKLFF.

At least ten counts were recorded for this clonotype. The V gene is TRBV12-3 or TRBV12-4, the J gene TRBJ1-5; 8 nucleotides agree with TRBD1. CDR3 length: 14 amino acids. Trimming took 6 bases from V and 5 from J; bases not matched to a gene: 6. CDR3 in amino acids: CASSPTGGHQPQHF. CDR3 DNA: TGTGCCAGCAGCCCTACAGGGGGGCATCAGCCCCAGCATTTT.

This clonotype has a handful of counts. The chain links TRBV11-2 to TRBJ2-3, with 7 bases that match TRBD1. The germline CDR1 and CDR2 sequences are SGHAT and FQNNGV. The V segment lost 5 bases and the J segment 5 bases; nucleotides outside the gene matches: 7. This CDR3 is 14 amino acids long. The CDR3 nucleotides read TGTGCCAGCAGCCTACAGGGGCGCGGAGATACGCAGTATTTT. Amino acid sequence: CASSLQGRGDTQYF.

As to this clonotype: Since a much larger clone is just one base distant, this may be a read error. The CDR3 DNA follows: TGTGCCAACAGCTTTTCTAGGGGAGATACGCAGTATTTT. Its translation: CANSFSRGDTQYF. V gene TRBV7-3 combines with J gene TRBJ2-3, with D possibly being TRBD1 (5 bases). The CDR3 spans 13 residues. Germline loops: CDR1 SGHTA, CDR2 FQGTGA.

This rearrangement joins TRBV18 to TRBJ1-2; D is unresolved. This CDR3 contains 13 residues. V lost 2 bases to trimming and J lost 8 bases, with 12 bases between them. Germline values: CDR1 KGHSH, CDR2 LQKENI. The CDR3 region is CASSPVRARGYTF. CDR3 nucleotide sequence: TGTGCCAGCTCACCAGTGAGGGCTAGAGGCTACACCTTC.

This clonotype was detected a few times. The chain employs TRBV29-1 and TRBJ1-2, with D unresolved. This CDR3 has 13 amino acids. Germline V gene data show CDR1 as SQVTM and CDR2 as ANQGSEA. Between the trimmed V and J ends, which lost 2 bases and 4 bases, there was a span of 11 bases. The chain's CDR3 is CSVELPVAYGYTF. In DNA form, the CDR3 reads TGCAGCGTTGAACTCCCGGTGGCCTATGGCTACACCTTC. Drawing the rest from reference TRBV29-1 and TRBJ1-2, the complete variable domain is SAVISQKPSRDICQRGTSLTIQCQVDSQVTMMFWYRQQPGQSLTLIATANQGSEATYESGFVIDKFPISRPNLTFSTLTVSNMSPEDSSIYLCSVELPVAYGYTFGSGTRLTVV.